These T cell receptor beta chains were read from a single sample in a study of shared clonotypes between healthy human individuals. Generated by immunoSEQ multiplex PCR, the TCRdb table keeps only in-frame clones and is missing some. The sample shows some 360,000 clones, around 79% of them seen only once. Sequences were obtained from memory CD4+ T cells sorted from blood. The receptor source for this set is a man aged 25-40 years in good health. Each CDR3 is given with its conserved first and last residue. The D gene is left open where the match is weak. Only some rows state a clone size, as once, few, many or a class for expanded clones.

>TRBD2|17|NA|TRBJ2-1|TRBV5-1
CASSTGLTRSSYNEQFF
TGCGCCAGCAGCACGGGACTAACAAGAAGCTCCTACAATGAGCAGTTCTTC
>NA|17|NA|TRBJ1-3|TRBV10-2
CASSEIVGLGSGNTIYF
TGCGCCAGCAGTGAGATAGTAGGGCTCGGCTCTGGAAACACCATATATTTT
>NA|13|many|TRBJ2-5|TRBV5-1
CASSAGSGETQYF
TGCGCCAGCTCGGCCGGTAGTGGGGAGACCCAGTACTTC
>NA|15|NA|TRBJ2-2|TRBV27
CASSLGRTNTGELFF
TGTGCCAGCAGTTTGGGCCGGACGAACACCGGGGAGCTGTTTTTT
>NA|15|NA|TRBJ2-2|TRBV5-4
CASSNGQAGTGELFF
TGTGCCAGCAGCAATGGTCAGGCGGGCACCGGGGAGCTGTTTTTT
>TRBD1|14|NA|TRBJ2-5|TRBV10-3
CAIRSDRGSETQYF
TGTGCCATCAGATCGGACAGGGGGTCAGAGACCCAGTACTTC
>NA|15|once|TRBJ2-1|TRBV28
CASNHVVGGNNEQFF
TGTGCCAGCAATCACGTCGTAGGGGGTAACAATGAGCAGTTCTTC
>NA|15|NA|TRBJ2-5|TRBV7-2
CASSLGPTPGETQYF
TGTGCCAGCAGCTTGGGCCCTACTCCAGGGGAGACCCAGTACTTC
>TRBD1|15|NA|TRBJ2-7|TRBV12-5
CASGSGTGGIYEQYF
TGTGCTAGTGGTTCCGGGACAGGGGGGATCTACGAGCAGTACTTC
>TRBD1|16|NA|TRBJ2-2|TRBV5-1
CASSFLGTGIGGELFF
TGCGCCAGCAGCTTCTTAGGGACAGGGATCGGCGGGGAGCTGTTTTTT
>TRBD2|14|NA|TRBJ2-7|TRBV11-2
CASSTGLAGYAQYF
TGTGCCAGCAGCACGGGACTAGCGGGATACGCGCAGTACTTC
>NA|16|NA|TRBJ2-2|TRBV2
CASRAGRDRAGGELFF
TGTGCCAGCAGGGCCGGGAGGGACAGGGCAGGCGGGGAGCTGTTTTTT
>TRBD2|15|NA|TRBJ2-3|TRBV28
CASSLSGKGTDTQYF
TGTGCCAGCAGTTTAAGCGGGAAGGGTACAGATACGCAGTATTTT
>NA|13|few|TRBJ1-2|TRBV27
CASSYVGNYGYTF
TGTGCCAGCAGTTATGTGGGAAACTATGGCTACACCTTC
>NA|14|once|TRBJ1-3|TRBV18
CASSPGWLGNTIYF
TGTGCCAGCTCACCTGGGTGGCTCGGAAACACCATATATTTT
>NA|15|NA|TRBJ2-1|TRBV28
CASRGAKPIASEQFF
TGTGCCAGCAGGGGGGCCAAGCCTATAGCAAGTGAGCAGTTCTTC
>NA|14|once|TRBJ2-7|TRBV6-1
CASSEGSRYYEQYF
TGTGCCAGCAGTGAAGGAAGCAGATACTACGAGCAGTACTTC
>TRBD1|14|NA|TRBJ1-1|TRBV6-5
CASRRTGANTEAFF
TGTGCCAGCAGGAGGACAGGGGCGAACACTGAAGCTTTCTTT
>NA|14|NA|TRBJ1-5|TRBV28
CASKGGEYIQPQHF
TGTGCCAGCAAGGGAGGGGAGTATATTCAGCCCCAGCATTTT
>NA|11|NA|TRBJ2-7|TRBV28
CASSSPHEQYF
TGTGCCAGCAGTTCCCCCCACGAGCAGTACTTC
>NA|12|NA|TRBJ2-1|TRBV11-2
CASSGLHNEQFF
TGTGCCAGCAGCGGGCTCCACAATGAGCAGTTCTTC
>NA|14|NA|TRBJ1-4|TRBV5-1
CASSLDLSNEKLFF
TGCGCCAGCAGCTTAGACCTCTCGAACGAAAAACTGTTTTTT
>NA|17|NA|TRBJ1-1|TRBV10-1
CASSEFKTGSSTAEAFF
TGCGCCAGCAGTGAGTTTAAGACAGGCTCGTCGACCGCTGAAGCTTTCTTT
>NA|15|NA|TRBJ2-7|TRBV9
CASSVDLASSYEQYF
TGTGCCAGCAGCGTCGATCTAGCGAGCTCCTACGAGCAGTACTTC
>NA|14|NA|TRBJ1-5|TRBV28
CAGEEAGGRQPQHF
TGTGCCGGCGAGGAGGCTGGGGGCCGGCAGCCCCAGCATTTT
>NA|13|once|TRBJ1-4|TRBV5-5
CASSLDRVGKLFF
TGTGCCAGCAGCTTGGACAGGGTGGGAAAACTGTTTTTT
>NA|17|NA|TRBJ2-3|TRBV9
CASSPRGARGNTDTQYF
TGTGCCAGCAGCCCCCGGGGGGCTAGAGGAAACACAGATACGCAGTATTTT
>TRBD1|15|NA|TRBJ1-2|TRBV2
CASSEAGRQGRGYTF
TGTGCCAGCAGTGAAGCGGGTAGACAGGGCCGTGGCTACACCTTC
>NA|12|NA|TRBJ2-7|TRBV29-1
CSVVFSSYEQYF
TGCAGCGTTGTTTTCAGCTCCTACGAGCAGTACTTC
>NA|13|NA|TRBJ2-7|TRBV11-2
CASSSLREYEQYF
TGTGCCAGCAGCTCTCTGCGGGAATACGAGCAGTACTTC
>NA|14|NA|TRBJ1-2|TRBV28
CASRWRATNYGYTF
TGTGCCAGCAGGTGGCGGGCGACTAACTATGGCTACACCTTC
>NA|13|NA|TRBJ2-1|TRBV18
CASSPAADNEQFF
TGTGCCAGCTCACCAGCGGCCGACAATGAGCAGTTCTTC
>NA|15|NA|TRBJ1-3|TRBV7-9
CASSLGTGSGNTIYF
TGTGCCAGCAGCTTAGGGACGGGCTCTGGAAACACCATATATTTT
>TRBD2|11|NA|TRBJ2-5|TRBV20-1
CSTGTKETQYF
TGCAGTACCGGGACTAAAGAGACCCAGTACTTC
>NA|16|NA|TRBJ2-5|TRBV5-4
CASSFAGRETQETQYF
TGTGCCAGCAGCTTCGCGGGGCGTGAGACTCAAGAGACCCAGTACTTC
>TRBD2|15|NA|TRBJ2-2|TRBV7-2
CASSSRIAGAGELFF
TGTGCCAGCAGCTCCCGGATAGCGGGAGCCGGGGAGCTGTTTTTT
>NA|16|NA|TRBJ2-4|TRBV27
CASSLMSGIGKNIQYF
TGTGCCAGCAGTTTAATGTCAGGGATCGGCAAAAACATTCAGTACTTC
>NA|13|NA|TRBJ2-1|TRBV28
CASSLLSPPQQFF
TGTGCCAGCAGTTTATTAAGCCCCCCTCAGCAGTTCTTC
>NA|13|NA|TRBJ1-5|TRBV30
CAWSEGGARPQHF
TGTGCCTGGAGTGAGGGGGGGGCGAGGCCCCAGCATTTT
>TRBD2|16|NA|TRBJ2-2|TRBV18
CASSLTNAGDTGELFF
TGTGCCAGCTCACTAACTAACGCGGGGGACACCGGGGAGCTGTTTTTT